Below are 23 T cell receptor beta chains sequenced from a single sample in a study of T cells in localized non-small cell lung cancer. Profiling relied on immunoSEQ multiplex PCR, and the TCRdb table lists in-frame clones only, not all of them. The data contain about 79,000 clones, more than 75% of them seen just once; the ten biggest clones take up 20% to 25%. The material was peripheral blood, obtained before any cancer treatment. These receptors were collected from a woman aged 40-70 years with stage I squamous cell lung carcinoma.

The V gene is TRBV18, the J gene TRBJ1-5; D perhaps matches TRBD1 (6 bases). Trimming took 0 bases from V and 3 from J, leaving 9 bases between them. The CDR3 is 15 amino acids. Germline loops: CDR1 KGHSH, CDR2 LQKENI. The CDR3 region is CASSPPDRFNQPQHF. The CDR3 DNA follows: TGTGCCAGCTCACCACCGGACAGATTCAATCAGCCCCAGCATTTT.

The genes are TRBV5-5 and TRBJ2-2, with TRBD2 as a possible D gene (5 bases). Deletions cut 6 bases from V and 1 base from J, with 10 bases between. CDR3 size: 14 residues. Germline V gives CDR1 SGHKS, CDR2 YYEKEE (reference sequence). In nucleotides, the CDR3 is TGTGCCAGCAATCTAGCCGGGAACACCGGGGAGCTGTTTTTT. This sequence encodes CASNLAGNTGELFF. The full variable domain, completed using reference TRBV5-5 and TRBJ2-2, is DAGVTQSPTHLIKTRGQQVTLRCSPISGHKSVSWYQQVLGQGPQFIFQYYEKEERGRGNFPDRFSARQFPNYSSELNVNALLLGDSALYLCASNLAGNTGELFFGEGSRLTVL.

CDR3 residues: CASSLEGLREKLFF. CDR3 coding DNA: TGTGCCAGCAGCTTAGAAGGGCTTCGGGAAAAACTGTTTTTT. This chain joins TRBV7-9 and TRBJ1-4; D is unclear. The V end was cut by 1 base, the J end by 8 bases, with 11 bases between. From germline, CDR1 is SEHNR and CDR2 FQNEAQ (reference sequence). This CDR3 region has 14 residues.

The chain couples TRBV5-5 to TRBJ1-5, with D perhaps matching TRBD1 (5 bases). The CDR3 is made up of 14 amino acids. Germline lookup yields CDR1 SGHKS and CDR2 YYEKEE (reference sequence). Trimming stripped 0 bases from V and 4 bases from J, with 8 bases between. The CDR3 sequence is CASSLGAGNQPQHF. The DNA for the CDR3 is TGTGCCAGCAGCTTGGGGGCAGGGAATCAGCCCCAGCATTTT.

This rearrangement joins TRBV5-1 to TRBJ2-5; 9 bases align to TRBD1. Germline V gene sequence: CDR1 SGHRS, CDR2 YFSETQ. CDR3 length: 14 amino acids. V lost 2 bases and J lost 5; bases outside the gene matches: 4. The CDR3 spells CASSLQGALETQYF. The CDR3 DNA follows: TGCGCCAGCAGCTTACAGGGGGCGTTGGAGACCCAGTACTTC.

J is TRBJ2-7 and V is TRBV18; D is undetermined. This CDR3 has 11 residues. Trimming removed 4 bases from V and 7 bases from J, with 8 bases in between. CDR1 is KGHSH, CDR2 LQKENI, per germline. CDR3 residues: CASSLEREQYF. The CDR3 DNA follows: TGTGCCAGCTCACTCGAACGGGAGCAGTACTTC.

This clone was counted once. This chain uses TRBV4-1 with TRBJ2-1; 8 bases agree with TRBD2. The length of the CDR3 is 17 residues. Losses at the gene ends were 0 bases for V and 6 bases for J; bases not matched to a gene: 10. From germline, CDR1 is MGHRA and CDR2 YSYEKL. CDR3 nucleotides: TGCGCCAGCAGCCAAGATCGACTATTAGCGGGGCTCAATGAGCAGTTCTTC. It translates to CASSQDRLLAGLNEQFF.

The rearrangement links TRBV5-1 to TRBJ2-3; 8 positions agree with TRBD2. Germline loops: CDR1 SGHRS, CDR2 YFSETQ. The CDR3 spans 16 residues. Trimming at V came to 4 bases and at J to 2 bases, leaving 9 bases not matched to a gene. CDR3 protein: CASSGLAGGLTDTQYF. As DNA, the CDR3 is TGCGCCAGCAGCGGGCTGGCGGGGGGCCTCACAGATACGCAGTATTTT.

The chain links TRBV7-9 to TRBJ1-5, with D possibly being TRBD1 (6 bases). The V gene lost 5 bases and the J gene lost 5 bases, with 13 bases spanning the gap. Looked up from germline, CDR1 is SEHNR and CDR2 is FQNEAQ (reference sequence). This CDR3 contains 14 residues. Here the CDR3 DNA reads TGTGCCAGCAGCAGGGGGGGAGAATATCAGCCCCAGCATTTT. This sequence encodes CASSRGGEYQPQHF.

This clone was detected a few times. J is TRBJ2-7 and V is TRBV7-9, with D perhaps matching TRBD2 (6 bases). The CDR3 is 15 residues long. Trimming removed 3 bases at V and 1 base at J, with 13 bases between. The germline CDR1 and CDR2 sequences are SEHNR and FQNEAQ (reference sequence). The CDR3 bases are TGTGCCAGCAGCTTGGACGGGGGTTCTTCCTACGAGCAGTACTTC. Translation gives CASSLDGGSSYEQYF.

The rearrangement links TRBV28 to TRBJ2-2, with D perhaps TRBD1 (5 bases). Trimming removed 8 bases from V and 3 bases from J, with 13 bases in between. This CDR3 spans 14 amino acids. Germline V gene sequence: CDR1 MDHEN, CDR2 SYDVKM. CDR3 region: CASGSDIHTGELFF. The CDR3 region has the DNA TGTGCCAGCGGTTCGGACATACACACCGGGGAGCTGTTTTTT.

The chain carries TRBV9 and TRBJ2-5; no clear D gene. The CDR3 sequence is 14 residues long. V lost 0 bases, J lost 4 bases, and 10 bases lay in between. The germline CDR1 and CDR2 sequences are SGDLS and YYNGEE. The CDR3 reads CASSVEHNGETQYF. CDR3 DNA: TGTGCCAGCAGCGTAGAACATAACGGAGAGACCCAGTACTTC.

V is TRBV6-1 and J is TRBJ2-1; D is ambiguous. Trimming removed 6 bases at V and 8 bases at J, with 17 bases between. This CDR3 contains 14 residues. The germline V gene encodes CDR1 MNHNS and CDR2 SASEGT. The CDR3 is CASSARRQSDEQFF. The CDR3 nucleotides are TGTGCCAGCAGCGCCCGACGGCAAAGCGATGAGCAGTTCTTC.

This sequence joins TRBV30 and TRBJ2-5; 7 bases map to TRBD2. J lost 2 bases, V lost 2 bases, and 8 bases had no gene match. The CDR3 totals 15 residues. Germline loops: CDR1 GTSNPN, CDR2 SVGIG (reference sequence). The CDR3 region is CAWSLGRGSQETQYF. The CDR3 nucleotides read TGTGCCTGGAGTCTCGGGCGGGGGTCACAAGAGACCCAGTACTTC.

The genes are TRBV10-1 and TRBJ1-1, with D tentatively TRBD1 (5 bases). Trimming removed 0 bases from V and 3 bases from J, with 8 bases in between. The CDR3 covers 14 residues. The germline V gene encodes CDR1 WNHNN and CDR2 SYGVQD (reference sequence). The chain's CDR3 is CASSESQGDTEAFF. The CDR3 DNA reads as TGCGCCAGCAGTGAGTCGCAGGGTGACACTGAAGCTTTCTTT.

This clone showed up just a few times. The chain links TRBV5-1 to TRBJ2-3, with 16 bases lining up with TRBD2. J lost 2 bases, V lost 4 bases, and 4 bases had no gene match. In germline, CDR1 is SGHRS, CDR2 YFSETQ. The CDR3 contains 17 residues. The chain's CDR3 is CASSIGTSGGATDTQYF. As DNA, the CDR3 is TGCGCCAGCAGCATTGGGACTAGCGGGGGGGCCACAGATACGCAGTATTTT.

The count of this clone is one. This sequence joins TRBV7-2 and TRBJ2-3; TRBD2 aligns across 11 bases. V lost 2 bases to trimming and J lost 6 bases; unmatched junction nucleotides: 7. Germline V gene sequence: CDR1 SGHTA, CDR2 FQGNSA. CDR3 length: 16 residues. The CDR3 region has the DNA TGTGCCAGCAGCTTATGGCTAGCGGGGGGACTGGATACGCAGTATTTT. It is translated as CASSLWLAGGLDTQYF. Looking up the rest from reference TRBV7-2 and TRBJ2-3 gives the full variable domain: GAGVSQSPSNKVTEKGKDVELRCDPISGHTALYWYRQSLGQGLEFLIYFQGNSAPDKSGLPSDRFSAERTGGSVSTLTIQRTQQEDSAVYLCASSLWLAGGLDTQYFGPGTRLTVL.

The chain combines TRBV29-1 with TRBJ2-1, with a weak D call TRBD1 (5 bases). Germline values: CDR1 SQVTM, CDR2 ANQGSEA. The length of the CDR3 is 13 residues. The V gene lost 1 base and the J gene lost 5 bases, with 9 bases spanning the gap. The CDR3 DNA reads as TGCAGCGTTGAAGGACAGAACCACAATGAGCAGTTCTTC. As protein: CSVEGQNHNEQFF.

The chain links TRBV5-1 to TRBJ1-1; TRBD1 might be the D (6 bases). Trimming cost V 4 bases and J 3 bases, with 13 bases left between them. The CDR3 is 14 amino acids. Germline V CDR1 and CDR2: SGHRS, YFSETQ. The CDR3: CASSGDHRDTEAFF. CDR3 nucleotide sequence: TGCGCCAGCAGCGGGGACCACAGGGACACTGAAGCTTTCTTT.

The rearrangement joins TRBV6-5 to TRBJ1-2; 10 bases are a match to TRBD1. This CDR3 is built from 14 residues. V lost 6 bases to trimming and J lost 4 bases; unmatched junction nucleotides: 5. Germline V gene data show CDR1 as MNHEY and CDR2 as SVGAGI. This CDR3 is CASSPGQGTYGYTF. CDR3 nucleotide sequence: TGTGCCAGCAGCCCGGGACAGGGGACCTATGGCTACACCTTC.

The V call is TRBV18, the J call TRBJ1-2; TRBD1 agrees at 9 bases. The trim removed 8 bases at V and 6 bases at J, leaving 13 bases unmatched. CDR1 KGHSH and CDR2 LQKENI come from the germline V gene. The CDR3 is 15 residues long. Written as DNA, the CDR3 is TGTGCCAGCGGAACCCAGACAGGGGGAATCGATGGCTACACCTTC. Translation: CASGTQTGGIDGYTF.

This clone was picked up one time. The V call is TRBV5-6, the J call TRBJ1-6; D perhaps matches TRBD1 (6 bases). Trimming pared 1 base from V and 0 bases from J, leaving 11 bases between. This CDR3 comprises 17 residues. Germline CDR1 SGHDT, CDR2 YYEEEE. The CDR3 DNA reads TGTGCCAGCAGCTTGAAAGGGGGGGGCTCCTATAATTCACCCCTCCACTTT. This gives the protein CASSLKGGGSYNSPLHF.

The CDR3 region is CAVGLAGGLGSNEQFF. The CDR3 DNA is TGTGCCGTGGGGCTAGCGGGGGGCTTAGGGTCCAATGAGCAGTTCTTC. V gene TRBV2 combines with J gene TRBJ2-1; 11 nucleotides agree with TRBD2. V lost 11 bases, J lost 6 bases, and 15 bases stayed unmatched. The germline CDR1 and CDR2 sequences are SNHLY and FYNNEI. The CDR3 is 16 amino acids.